This T cell receptor (beta chain) came from a study of blood T cell repertoires in COVID-19. Study-level background: Sites across the United States, Italy and Spain contributed samples from acute and convalescent COVID-19. From T cells, B-cell-depleted T cells, or PBMCs came the material, which was cDNA or gDNA.

Germline CDR1 reads SGHTA; CDR2 reads FQGTGA. Trimming cost V 5 bases and J 4 bases, with 10 bases left between them. There are 13 residues in the CDR3. In the original processing: By means of reference gene primer amplification, nucleated cell counts were estimated. The table came from immunoSEQ multiplex PCR; TCRdb's copy has only in-frame clones and leaves some out. From that table come the V and J calls and clone size; the DNA was used to work out D and trimming. The sample yields about 80,000 clones, roughly 85% seen once. The material sequenced was peripheral blood. This clonotype was obtained from a woman between 70 and 85 years old with acute or convalescent COVID-19. The rearrangement links TRBV7-3 to TRBJ2-3; possible D gene TRBD1, 5 bases. The CDR3 here is CASSKGFADTQYF. CDR3 nucleotides: TGTGCCAGCAGCAAGGGGTTTGCAGATACGCAGTATTTT. Together with reference TRBV7-3 and TRBJ2-3, the CDR3 gives the full variable domain: GAGVSQTPSNKVTEKGKYVELRCDPISGHTALYWYRQSLGQGPEFLIYFQGTGAADDSGLPNDRFFAVRPEGSVSTLKIQRTERGDSAVYLCASSKGFADTQYFGPGTRLTVL.